The rows below give T cell receptor beta chains drawn from one sample of a study of radiation and T cells in renal cell carcinoma. Profiling relied on immunoSEQ multiplex PCR, and the TCRdb table lists in-frame clones only, not all of them. The sample has roughly 45,000 clones; around four fifths are singletons. The specimen comprised blood, sampled from a patient whose treatment included radiotherapy and nephrectomy. These receptors were obtained from an older woman with renal cell carcinoma. The CDR3 runs from the conserved cysteine through the conserved F or W. The order of the fields is clone size, V gene, J gene, D gene, CDR3 DNA, CDR3 protein. The D gene is left open where the match is weak. Some rows have no size entry. The others give once, few or many, or a class for an expanded clone.

size: .; V: TRBV30; J: TRBJ1-3; D: .; DNA: TGTGCCTGGAGTGTAGGAGTTAGCGGAAACACCATATATTTT; CDR3: CAWSVGVSGNTIYF
size: .; V: TRBV5-5; J: TRBJ2-5; D: TRBD2; DNA: TGTGCCAGCATCCCGGGGGGACCTCAAGAGACCCAGTACTTC; CDR3: CASIPGGPQETQYF
size: .; V: TRBV2; J: TRBJ1-2; D: .; DNA: TGTGCCAGCAGTGACGATGCCTACTATGGCTACACCTTC; CDR3: CASSDDAYYGYTF
size: .; V: TRBV2; J: TRBJ1-5; D: .; DNA: TGTGCCAGCAGTCGGAGTTTGGGTCAGCCCCAGCATTTT; CDR3: CASSRSLGQPQHF
size: .; V: TRBV5-1; J: TRBJ2-3; D: .; DNA: TGCGCCAGCAGCTCCCAGGGAAGACGAGGCACAGATACGCAGTATTTT; CDR3: CASSSQGRRGTDTQYF
size: .; V: TRBV10-3; J: TRBJ2-7; D: TRBD2; DNA: TGTGCCATCAGTTGGGCGGGACTAGATCCCAACGAGCAGTACTTC; CDR3: CAISWAGLDPNEQYF
size: .; V: TRBV7-6; J: TRBJ1-5; D: .; DNA: TGTGCCAGCAGCTCCGGGGGTTTCCAGCCCCAGCATTTT; CDR3: CASSSGGFQPQHF
size: .; V: TRBV6-5; J: TRBJ2-1; D: .; DNA: TGTGCCAGCAGCCCATCGGTGGCTAGCTCCAATGAGCAGTTCTTC; CDR3: CASSPSVASSNEQFF
size: .; V: TRBV6-1; J: TRBJ2-7; D: .; DNA: TGTGCCAGCAGTGAAAGAGACGGCACCGCCTACGAGCAGTACTTC; CDR3: CASSERDGTAYEQYF
size: .; V: TRBV4-3; J: TRBJ2-2; D: TRBD2; DNA: TGCGCCAGCAGCCAAAGCGTGTTGCGGGAGTTGAACACCGGGGAGCTGTTTTTT; CDR3: CASSQSVLRELNTGELFF
size: .; V: TRBV7-6; J: TRBJ2-5; D: .; DNA: TGTGCCAGCAGCCTACGTGGCGGGGCTCAAGAGACCCAGTACTTC; CDR3: CASSLRGGAQETQYF
size: .; V: TRBV7-9; J: TRBJ2-6; D: .; DNA: TGTGCCAGCAGCTTCGCAGGCTCTGGGGCCAACGTCCTGACTTTC; CDR3: CASSFAGSGANVLTF
size: .; V: TRBV5-8; J: TRBJ2-7; D: .; DNA: TGTGCCAGCAGCTTGCGGGAGCCCCACGAGCAGTACTTC; CDR3: CASSLREPHEQYF
size: few; V: TRBV5-1; J: TRBJ1-3; D: TRBD1; DNA: TGCGCCAGCAGCTTGCAGGGGGCCGCATCAGGAAACACCATATATTTT; CDR3: CASSLQGAASGNTIYF
size: .; V: TRBV29-1; J: TRBJ2-2; D: .; DNA: TGCAGCGTTGAGCGGCCTAGCACCGGGGAGCTGTTTTTT; CDR3: CSVERPSTGELFF
size: .; V: TRBV7-2; J: TRBJ1-2; D: TRBD1; DNA: TGTGCCAGCAGCTTAGTTGCGGGACAGGGAAGTGGCTACACCTTC; CDR3: CASSLVAGQGSGYTF
size: few; V: TRBV20-1; J: TRBJ1-1; D: .; DNA: TGCAGTGCTAGAGATTGGGGTGAAGCTTTCTTT; CDR3: CSARDWGEAFF
size: few; V: TRBV6-6; J: TRBJ2-2; D: .; DNA: TGTGCCAGCAGAACCCAAAGGCCGCCGGGCACCGGGGAGCTGTTTTTT; CDR3: CASRTQRPPGTGELFF
size: .; V: TRBV7-2; J: TRBJ2-7; D: TRBD2; DNA: TGTGCCAGCAGCTGGGGGGCTAGCGGGAGCTACGAGCAGTACTTC; CDR3: CASSWGASGSYEQYF
size: .; V: TRBV14; J: TRBJ1-2; D: .; DNA: TGTGCCAGCAGCCAAGAGCTATATGGCTACACCTTC; CDR3: CASSQELYGYTF
size: .; V: TRBV7-2; J: TRBJ2-1; D: .; DNA: TGTGCCAGCAGCTTAGGCGGTGTCGGTGAGCAGTTCTTC; CDR3: CASSLGGVGEQFF
size: .; V: TRBV19; J: TRBJ2-1; D: TRBD2; DNA: TGTGCCAGTAGTATAATGAGCGGGAGTTACAATGAGCAGTTCTTC; CDR3: CASSIMSGSYNEQFF
size: .; V: TRBV10-2; J: TRBJ2-4; D: TRBD1; DNA: TGCGCCAGCATTCCGGGACAGGGGTTACTCAAAAACATTCAGTACTTC; CDR3: CASIPGQGLLKNIQYF
size: .; V: TRBV10-1; J: TRBJ2-5; D: TRBD1; DNA: TGCGCCAGCAGTGACCCGGGACAGGGCGTAGAGACCCAGTACTTC; CDR3: CASSDPGQGVETQYF
size: .; V: TRBV5-1; J: TRBJ2-3; D: .; DNA: TGCGCCAACTTTTACTCCGGGGATACGCAGTATTTT; CDR3: CANFYSGDTQYF
size: .; V: TRBV5-1; J: TRBJ2-5; D: .; DNA: TGCGCCAGCAGCTTGGCAGAGGAGACCCAGTACTTC; CDR3: CASSLAEETQYF
size: .; V: TRBV6-6; J: TRBJ2-7; D: .; DNA: TGTGCCAGCAGTTGGGAGGGGGTTGGCGAGCAGTACTTC; CDR3: CASSWEGVGEQYF
size: .; V: TRBV2; J: TRBJ1-3; D: TRBD1; DNA: TGTGCCAGCAGTGGACAGGGGGCGAGCTTACTAGACACCATATATTTT; CDR3: CASSGQGASLLDTIYF
size: .; V: TRBV5-6; J: TRBJ2-6; D: .; DNA: TGTGCCAGCAGCTTGCGGGGTACTGGGGCCAACGTCCTGACTTTC; CDR3: CASSLRGTGANVLTF
size: .; V: TRBV6-5; J: TRBJ2-3; D: .; DNA: TGTGCCAGCAGCCGAGTGCGAACAGGCACAGATACGCAGTATTTT; CDR3: CASSRVRTGTDTQYF
size: .; V: TRBV25-1; J: TRBJ2-2; D: .; DNA: TGTGCCAGCAGTCCGGCAGGGGTGGTCGCCGGGGAGCTGTTTTTT; CDR3: CASSPAGVVAGELFF
size: .; V: TRBV7-2; J: TRBJ1-3; D: TRBD1; DNA: TGTGCCAGCAGCACCCGGACAGGCGTAAACGGAAACACCATATATTTT; CDR3: CASSTRTGVNGNTIYF
size: .; V: TRBV7-9; J: TRBJ1-3; D: .; DNA: TGTGCCAGCAGCTTAGGATACTCTGGAAACACCATATATTTT; CDR3: CASSLGYSGNTIYF
size: .; V: TRBV4-2; J: TRBJ2-7; D: .; DNA: TGTGCCAGCAGCCAAGAAGCGGACGGCTACGAGCAGTACTTC; CDR3: CASSQEADGYEQYF
size: .; V: TRBV10-3; J: TRBJ2-2; D: .; DNA: TGTGCCATCAGTGAAACCCCCGGCGGGGAGCTGTTTTTT; CDR3: CAISETPGGELFF
size: .; V: TRBV18; J: TRBJ2-7; D: TRBD1; DNA: TGTGCCAGCTCACTTACCACCGGGACAGGGGCCTACGAGCAGTACTTC; CDR3: CASSLTTGTGAYEQYF